The 18 T cell receptor beta chains below were found in one sample sequenced in a study of beta chain features in type 1 diabetes. Isolated RNA was reverse transcribed in full, so expressed TCRB transcripts were sequenced. Produced via immunoSEQ multiplex PCR; TCRdb's table is partial and in-frame only. The sample contains around 430,000 clones, approximately 28% of which appear only once. What was sequenced was naive CD4+ T cells from blood. The receptors derive from a man younger than 35 in good health.

The CDR3: CASTEDSYNEQFF. DNA of the CDR3: TGTGCCAGTACAGAGGACAGTTACAATGAGCAGTTCTTC. The chain carries TRBV19 and TRBJ2-1; maybe TRBD1 (6 bases). The germline V and J ends were trimmed by 7 bases and 4 bases, with 11 bases remaining between them. Germline values: CDR1 LNHDA, CDR2 SQIVND (reference sequence). The CDR3 runs to 13 residues.

This clone appeared a few times. This sample also contains other DNA sequences that code for the same CDR3. This chain links TRBV30 with TRBJ1-5, with a tentative D call TRBD1 (5 bases). Between the trimmed V and J ends, which lost 2 bases and 2 bases, there was a span of 10 bases. Germline CDR1 is GTSNPN and CDR2 is SVGIG (reference sequence). This CDR3 comprises 14 residues. This CDR3 reads CAWSRGTGNQPQHF. The CDR3 region has the DNA TGTGCCTGGAGTAGAGGGACGGGCAATCAGCCCCAGCATTTT.

This clone was seen only a few times. The chain joins TRBV29-1 to TRBJ2-7; 12 nucleotides align to TRBD2. With V trimmed by 4 bases and J by 4 bases, 5 bases remained unmatched. The CDR3 spans 14 residues. Germline loops: CDR1 SQVTM, CDR2 ANQGSEA. CDR3 nucleotide sequence: TGCAGCGTTGCCGGACTAGCGGGATTTTACGAGCAGTACTTC. This codes for CSVAGLAGFYEQYF.

This chain connects TRBV4-2 to TRBJ2-3, with 8 bases aligning to TRBD2. The CDR3 runs to 15 residues. Looked up from germline, CDR1 is LGHNA and CDR2 is YNFKEQ. Unmatched junction bases numbered 5, after V lost 4 bases and J lost 2 bases. The CDR3 sequence is CASSLSGGITDTQYF. CDR3 nucleotides: TGTGCCAGCAGCCTCTCGGGGGGGATCACAGATACGCAGTATTTT.

This chain joins TRBV9 and TRBJ2-1; possible D gene TRBD1, 6 bases. The germline V gene encodes CDR1 SGDLS and CDR2 YYNGEE. The V and J ends lost 5 bases and 0 bases respectively, with 15 bases between them. The CDR3 consists of 16 residues. The chain's CDR3 is CASSVSQGFSYNEQFF. DNA for the CDR3: TGTGCCAGCAGTGTTAGTCAGGGGTTCTCCTACAATGAGCAGTTCTTC. Using reference TRBV9 and TRBJ2-1 for the parts outside the CDR3, the full variable domain is DSGVTQTPKHLITATGQRVTLRCSPRSGDLSVYWYQQSLDQGLQFLIQYYNGEERAKGNILERFSAQQFPDLHSELNLSSLELGDSALYFCASSVSQGFSYNEQFFGPGTRLTVL.

V gene TRBV7-8 combines with J gene TRBJ2-1, with 9 bases that match TRBD1. Germline V lookup: CDR1 SGHVS, CDR2 FQNEAQ. The CDR3 has 15 residues. The ends lost 5 bases at V and 2 bases at J; junction bases unmatched: 4. The CDR3 sequence: CASSARTGAYNEQFF. CDR3 in DNA: TGTGCCAGCAGCGCAAGGACAGGGGCCTACAATGAGCAGTTCTTC.

The sample holds one count of this clone. The chain carries TRBV29-1 and TRBJ2-5, with a weak D call TRBD1 (6 bases). CDR1 is SQVTM, CDR2 ANQGSEA, per germline. The CDR3 extends over 14 amino acids. V was pared by 4 bases and J by 5 bases, with 17 bases between. CDR3 DNA sequence: TGCAGCGTTGCAGGGGCCGCCCCTGGGGAGACCCAGTACTTC. Protein sequence: CSVAGAAPGETQYF.

V and J are TRBV29-1 and TRBJ1-1, with D possibly TRBD1 on 6 matching bases. This CDR3 has 11 residues. Germline CDR1 reads SQVTM; CDR2 reads ANQGSEA. The ends were cut back, 7 bases at V and 1 base at J, with 7 bases in the middle. CDR3 sequence reads: CSGQENTEAFF. The DNA for the CDR3 is TGCAGCGGACAGGAGAACACTGAAGCTTTCTTT. Full variable domain (outside the CDR3, taken from reference TRBV29-1 and TRBJ1-1): SAVISQKPSRDICQRGTSLTIQCQVDSQVTMMFWYRQQPGQSLTLIATANQGSEATYESGFVIDKFPISRPNLTFSTLTVSNMSPEDSSIYLCSGQENTEAFFGQGTRLTVV.

This clone was seen repeatedly, ten times or more. CDR3 DNA: TGCAGCGTTCAGGTAGCCCCGACCGAGCAGTACTTC. Protein: CSVQVAPTEQYF. V gene TRBV29-1 combines with J gene TRBJ2-7; no definite D call. Trimming shortened V by 5 bases and J by 6 bases, and 14 bases separated the two germline ends. The germline CDR1 and CDR2 sequences are SQVTM and ANQGSEA. This CDR3 is built from 12 residues.

This clone was found a few times. The J gene is TRBJ2-3, the V gene TRBV19, with TRBD1 as a possible D gene (6 bases). CDR1 is LNHDA and CDR2 is SQIVND in the germline V gene (reference sequence). This CDR3 region has 16 residues. Trimming cost V 8 bases and J 8 bases, with 26 bases left between them. Here the CDR3 DNA reads TGTGCCAGTGCACAACCAGGGGCCGCCGCCCTGGGTACGCAGTATTTT. It translates to CASAQPGAAALGTQYF.

This clone was observed a few times. This chain uses TRBV29-1 with TRBJ2-1; no definite D call. Germline loops: CDR1 SQVTM, CDR2 ANQGSEA. Trimming took off 0 bases at V and 8 bases at J, with 8 bases between the two ends. The CDR3 runs to 12 residues. The CDR3 protein is CSVEDRSDEQFF. In DNA form, the CDR3 reads TGCAGCGTTGAAGATCGGAGTGATGAGCAGTTCTTC.

The CDR3 bases are TGCGCCAGCACCTTAAGGGGACTAGCGGGAGGTATCCAGGAGACCCAGTACTTC. It specifies CASTLRGLAGGIQETQYF. The chain uses TRBV23-1 and TRBJ2-5; 15 bases match TRBD2. TRBV23-1 is treated as an ORF (open reading frame) with a function not yet certain. There are 18 residues in the CDR3. Germline trimming cut 7 bases from V and 5 bases from J; bases unmatched to any gene: 14.

This clone has a handful of counts. Germline is not matched at one junction end, which may reflect a read error. At the DNA level, this CDR3 is encoded by other sequences in the same sample as well. The chain combines TRBV30 with TRBJ1-2; 7 nucleotides match TRBD1. This CDR3 is 14 amino acids long. Germline CDR1 reads GTSNPN; CDR2 reads SVGIG (reference sequence). This CDR3 is CAWSRDSSKYGYTF. The DNA for the CDR3 is TGTGCCTGGAGTCGGGACAGCTCTAAATATGGCTACACCTTC. The whole variable domain, remainder taken from reference TRBV30 and TRBJ1-2, is SQTIHQWPATLVQPVGSPLSLECTVEGTSNPNLYWYRQAAGRGLQLLFYSVGIGQISSEVPQNLSASRPQDRQFILSSKKLLLSDSGFYLCAWSRDSSKYGYTFGSGTRLTVV.

The V call is TRBV25-1, the J call TRBJ2-5; 16 bases fit TRBD2. Germline CDR1 and CDR2: MGHDK and SYGVNS. This CDR3 comprises 15 residues. V lost 8 bases to trimming and J lost 4 bases; unmatched junction nucleotides: 4. CDR3 sequence: CASGGLAGGTETQYF. CDR3 DNA sequence: TGTGCCAGCGGGGGACTAGCGGGAGGGACAGAGACCCAGTACTTC.

This chain links TRBV7-9 with TRBJ2-3, with 7 bases fitting TRBD1. The V gene end was trimmed by 1 base and the J gene end by 4 bases; junction bases not matched to a gene: 5. The CDR3 consists of 15 residues. Germline V lookup: CDR1 SEHNR, CDR2 FQNEAQ (reference sequence). CDR3 sequence: CASSLGGGSPDTQYF. CDR3 DNA: TGTGCCAGCAGCTTAGGAGGGGGCAGCCCAGATACGCAGTATTTT.

This clone turned up a few times. The chain couples TRBV2 to TRBJ2-1; perhaps TRBD1 as D (5 bases). This CDR3 comprises 14 residues. Trimming removed 7 bases from V and 0 bases from J, with 10 bases in between. The germline V gene encodes CDR1 SNHLY and CDR2 FYNNEI. CDR3 DNA sequence: TGTGCCAGCATCATGGGGCACTCCTACAATGAGCAGTTCTTC. It specifies CASIMGHSYNEQFF. The complete variable domain, with remaining parts taken from reference TRBV2 and TRBJ2-1, reads EPEVTQTPSHQVTQMGQEVILRCVPISNHLYFYWYRQILGQKVEFLVSFYNNEISEKSEIFDDQFSVERPDGSNFTLKIRSTKLEDSAMYFCASIMGHSYNEQFFGPGTRLTVL.

The V and J genes are TRBV4-1 and TRBJ2-7; 8 bases agree with TRBD1. The CDR3 spans 16 residues. V gave up 0 bases and J gave up 6 bases; unmatched junction bases: 10. CDR1 is MGHRA and CDR2 is YSYEKL in the germline V gene. CDR3 region: CASSQDSGQDRGEQYF. The CDR3 region has the DNA TGCGCCAGCAGCCAAGATTCGGGACAGGATCGGGGCGAGCAGTACTTC.

The chain joins TRBV5-1 to TRBJ2-5; TRBD2 might be the D (5 bases). The CDR3 has 14 amino acids. V lost 4 bases, J lost 1 base, and 11 bases lay in between. Germline CDR1 is SGHRS and CDR2 is YFSETQ. The CDR3 DNA follows: TGCGCCAGCAGCCACGGGGTAATCCAAGAGACCCAGTACTTC. It specifies CASSHGVIQETQYF.